A single sample gave rise to the 21 T cell receptor beta chains below, sequenced in a study of cytomegalovirus exposure and HLA in healthy donors. Amplification used 60 Vbeta primers and 13 Jbeta primers. Method: immunoSEQ multiplex PCR; TCRdb's copy keeps in-frame clones and lacks some. The sample holds 120,000 to 150,000 clones, 75% to 90% seen once. The specimen sequenced was PBMCs. All receptors come from a female donor in good health and CMV-seronegative.

The chain employs TRBV2 and TRBJ1-3, with 7 bases matching TRBD1. The V and J ends lost 5 bases and 0 bases, in that order; junction bases with no gene match: 4. The CDR3 sequence is 15 residues long. Germline values: CDR1 SNHLY, CDR2 FYNNEI. The CDR3 reads CASSPPGGSGNTIYF. CDR3 nucleotides: TGTGCCAGCAGTCCTCCAGGGGGCTCTGGAAACACCATATATTTT.

This rearrangement joins TRBV19 to TRBJ2-3, with 9 bases identical to TRBD2. The CDR3 extends over 15 amino acids. Losses at the gene ends were 3 bases for V and 4 bases for J; bases not matched to a gene: 5. The germline gives CDR1 LNHDA, CDR2 SQIVND (reference sequence). CDR3 nucleotide sequence: TGTGCCAGTAGTATCATGGCTAGCGGGGCAGATACGCAGTATTTT. Amino acids: CASSIMASGADTQYF.

V usage is TRBV7-9 and J usage is TRBJ1-3; 7 nucleotides align to TRBD1. CDR3 length equals 15 residues. Germline V gives CDR1 SEHNR, CDR2 FQNEAQ (reference sequence). V dropped 1 base and J dropped 2; count of bases not matched to a gene: 2. This CDR3 is CASSLDRGAGNTIYF. CDR3 nucleotides: TGTGCCAGCAGCTTAGACAGGGGTGCTGGAAACACCATATATTTT.

Concerning this clone: As the CDR3 is not closed by the conserved phenylalanine or tryptophan, this likely results from a read error. The V call is TRBV7-3, the J call TRBJ2-3; D not certain. This CDR3 region has 13 residues. Trimming stripped 5 bases from V and 2 bases from J, with 8 bases between. Germline lookup yields CDR1 SGHTA and CDR2 FQGTGA. This CDR3 is CASSQDITDTQYV. CDR3 DNA: TGTGCCAGCAGCCAAGACATCACAGATACGCAGTATGTT.

The J gene is TRBJ2-3, the V gene TRBV5-1, with 8 nucleotides matching TRBD2. V was clipped by 0 bases and J by 1 base; unmatched bases: 4. Germline V gene data show CDR1 as SGHRS and CDR2 as YFSETQ. The CDR3 sequence is 16 residues long. The CDR3 DNA reads TGCGCCAGCAGCTTGGTTGGACTAGCAGGCACAGATACGCAGTATTTT. Its protein product is CASSLVGLAGTDTQYF. Together with reference TRBV5-1 and TRBJ2-3, the CDR3 gives the full variable domain: KAGVTQTPRYLIKTRGQQVTLSCSPISGHRSVSWYQQTPGQGLQFLFEYFSETQRNKGNFPGRFSGRQFSNSRSEMNVSTLELGDSALYLCASSLVGLAGTDTQYFGPGTRLTVL.

The chain carries TRBV6-1 and TRBJ2-6; D call uncertain. There are 15 residues in the CDR3. Trimming left V 2 bases short and J 2 bases short, with 7 bases between. CDR1 and CDR2 from the germline V gene are MNHNS and SASEGT. The CDR3 DNA is TGTGCCAGCAGTGAACGGTCTACTGGGGCCAACGTCCTGACTTTC. This codes for CASSERSTGANVLTF.

The rearrangement links TRBV5-8 to TRBJ2-3; 10 bases match TRBD2. The J segment lost 7 bases and the V segment lost 8 bases, leaving 13 bases of the junction unmatched. The CDR3 consists of 15 residues. Per germline, CDR1 SGHTS and CDR2 YDEGEE. The CDR3 is CASPKLAGSPNTQYF. For the CDR3, the DNA is TGTGCCAGTCCGAAACTAGCGGGAAGCCCTAATACGCAGTATTTT.

This clone was seen only a few times. The J gene is TRBJ2-7, the V gene TRBV5-4; perhaps TRBD2 as D (7 bases). Between the trimmed V and J ends, which lost 2 bases and 5 bases, there was a span of 17 bases. The CDR3 spans 15 residues. Looked up from germline, CDR1 is SGHNT and CDR2 is YYREEE (reference sequence). CDR3 in DNA: TGTGCCAGCAGCTTCGCGGGGGCAGGGGCAAACGAGCAGTACTTC. This encodes CASSFAGAGANEQYF.

V gene TRBV25-1 combines with J gene TRBJ2-3; possibly TRBD1 for D (6 bases). Trimming took off 7 bases at V and 7 bases at J, with 18 bases between the two ends. Germline values: CDR1 MGHDK, CDR2 SYGVNS. CDR3 length: 14 amino acids. The CDR3 loop reads CASTGQGLSNTQYF. CDR3 in DNA: TGTGCCAGCACGGGGCAGGGGTTATCAAATACGCAGTATTTT. Filled out from reference TRBV25-1 and TRBJ2-3, the complete variable domain reads EADIYQTPRYLVIGTGKKITLECSQTMGHDKMYWYQQDPGMELHLIHYSYGVNSTEKGDLSSESTVSRIRTEHFPLTLESARPSHTSQYLCASTGQGLSNTQYFGPGTRLTVL.

J is TRBJ1-1 and V is TRBV19; no reliable D call. Germline CDR1 LNHDA, CDR2 SQIVND (reference sequence). V dropped 6 bases and J dropped 0 bases, with 14 bases sitting between them. The CDR3 length is 15 residues. The CDR3 bases are TGTGCCAGTAGCCCTGTCTGGGGAGTGAACACTGAAGCTTTCTTT. Amino acids: CASSPVWGVNTEAFF.

The table lists this clone with a few counts. The chain carries TRBV2 and TRBJ2-4; weak D call: TRBD1 (5 bases). Germline CDR1 reads SNHLY; CDR2 reads FYNNEI. V lost 3 bases and J lost 8, with 17 bases in between. This CDR3 has 15 amino acids. The DNA for the CDR3 is TGTGCCAGCAGTGAGATAGGGGCTAGGGTAGACATTCAGTACTTC. It codes for CASSEIGARVDIQYF. Variable domain in full (rest from reference TRBV2 and TRBJ2-4): EPEVTQTPSHQVTQMGQEVILRCVPISNHLYFYWYRQILGQKVEFLVSFYNNEISEKSEIFDDQFSVERPDGSNFTLKIRSTKLEDSAMYFCASSEIGARVDIQYFGAGTRLSVL.

J is TRBJ1-1 and V is TRBV15; possibly TRBD1 for D (5 bases). The V and J ends lost 4 bases and 1 base respectively, with 13 bases between them. The CDR3 totals 15 residues. Germline V CDR1 and CDR2: LNHNV, YYDKDF (reference sequence). In nucleotides, the CDR3 is TGTGCCACCAGCACCCGGGACTCCTCGAACACTGAAGCTTTCTTT. Amino acid sequence: CATSTRDSSNTEAFF. Full variable domain (remainder filled in from reference TRBV15 and TRBJ1-1): DAMVIQNPRYQVTQFGKPVTLSCSQTLNHNVMYWYQQKSSQAPKLLFHYYDKDFNNEADTPDNFQSRRPNTSFCFLDIRSPGLGDTAMYLCATSTRDSSNTEAFFGQGTRLTVV.

This clone was recorded only once. The chain has TRBV19 and TRBJ2-7, with D possibly TRBD1 on 5 matching bases. V lost 2 bases to trimming and J lost 0 bases, with 5 bases between them. Germline loops: CDR1 LNHDA, CDR2 SQIVND (reference sequence). The CDR3 is made up of 13 amino acids. CDR3 in amino acids: CASSIQGSYEQYF. The CDR3 DNA is TGTGCCAGTAGTATACAGGGCTCCTACGAGCAGTACTTC.

This clone was seen more than once but under ten times. This chain connects TRBV10-3 to TRBJ2-3; tentatively, D is TRBD2 (5 bases). Germline V lookup: CDR1 ENHRY, CDR2 SYGVKD. Trimming pared 3 bases from V and 2 bases from J, leaving 9 bases between. The CDR3 is 14 amino acids. The CDR3 sequence is CAISEPTNTDTQYF. CDR3 sequence (DNA): TGTGCCATCAGTGAACCGACTAACACAGATACGCAGTATTTT.

V and J are TRBV4-1 and TRBJ1-2; no clear D gene. The CDR3 length is 17 residues. The germline V and J ends were trimmed by 0 bases and 0 bases, with 14 bases remaining between them. Germline V gene lookup returns CDR1 MGHRA and CDR2 YSYEKL. CDR3 protein: CASSQDASRSANYGYTF. The CDR3 region has the DNA TGCGCCAGCAGCCAAGACGCTTCTCGGTCGGCTAACTATGGCTACACCTTC.

This clone was counted between two and nine times. The chain links TRBV7-9 to TRBJ2-7, with 7 positions matching TRBD1. The ends lost 1 base at V and 2 bases at J; junction bases unmatched: 2. The germline gives CDR1 SEHNR, CDR2 FQNEAQ (reference sequence). CDR3 length: 14 residues. The CDR3: CASSLGQGAYEQYF. CDR3 coding DNA: TGTGCCAGCAGCTTAGGACAGGGAGCCTACGAGCAGTACTTC. The variable domain in full, completed from reference TRBV7-9 and TRBJ2-7, reads DTGVSQNPRHKITKRGQNVTFRCDPISEHNRLYWYRQTLGQGPEFLTYFQNEAQLEKSRLLSDRFSAERPKGSFSTLEIQRTEQGDSAMYLCASSLGQGAYEQYFGPGTRLTVT.

This clone was observed a handful of times. The chain employs TRBV6-4 and TRBJ2-3; D perhaps matches TRBD2 (5 bases). This CDR3 spans 14 amino acids. CDR1 and CDR2 (germline): MRHNA, SNTAGT. Trimming removed 0 bases at V and 4 bases at J, with 8 bases between. The chain's CDR3 is CASSDSLAPDTQYF. The CDR3 bases are TGTGCCAGCAGTGACTCTCTAGCCCCAGATACGCAGTATTTT.

This chain joins TRBV6-5 and TRBJ1-1; unclear D gene. This CDR3 has 14 amino acids. The V gene lost 3 bases and the J gene lost 4 bases, with 12 bases spanning the gap. The germline V gene has CDR1 MNHEY and CDR2 SVGAGI. The CDR3 DNA is TGTGCCAGCAGTTATGAGAGGGAAGGCACTGAAGCTTTCTTT. Translating gives CASSYEREGTEAFF.

CDR3 bases: TGTGCCAGCAGCACAGGGGGAGGCACTGAAGCTTTCTTT. Protein sequence: CASSTGGGTEAFF. The V call is TRBV27, the J call TRBJ1-1; TRBD1 matches 8 bases. V lost 6 bases, J lost 4 bases, and 4 bases stayed unmatched. This CDR3 has 13 residues. From germline, CDR1 is MNHEY and CDR2 SMNVEV (reference sequence).

This chain joins TRBV7-9 and TRBJ2-1; TRBD2 matches 9 bases. CDR3 length: 15 residues. Germline trimming cut 5 bases from V and 5 bases from J; bases unmatched to any gene: 7. CDR1 is SEHNR and CDR2 is FQNEAQ in the germline V gene (reference sequence). The chain's CDR3 is CASSRGTSLDNEQFF. The CDR3 DNA reads as TGTGCCAGCAGCCGAGGGACTAGCCTCGACAATGAGCAGTTCTTC.

This clone was observed once. V and J are TRBV28 and TRBJ2-7; possibly TRBD1 for D (6 bases). V was shortened by 6 bases and J by 3 bases, with 12 bases between the two germline ends. Per germline, CDR1 MDHEN and CDR2 SYDVKM. The CDR3 runs to 13 residues. Written as DNA, the CDR3 is TGTGCCAGCAGCCCTGGACAGAGCTACGAGCAGTACTTC. Protein sequence: CASSPGQSYEQYF.